The 31 T cell receptor beta chains listed next were all sequenced from one sample in a study of identical twins (dated by TCRdb to 2015 to 2016). Library preparation used 5' RACE. Sequenced on an Illumina HiSeq 2000. TCRdb reprocessed the public reads (quality trimming at Q25 with fastp, clone calling with MiXCR) and kept in-frame beta chains. CDR3 protein sequences are deduplicated, and each keeps its most common genes and DNA. Here the sample has about 790,000 distinct CDR3 sequences; about 20% occur a single time. The ten largest clones take up around 13% of the sample. The sample also formed part of further work on T cells expressing NK-cell markers.

Sequences were obtained from PBMCs. These receptors were taken from a woman aged 18-35 years in good health.

In its sample, this clonotype was seen a few times. The chain employs TRBV20-1 and TRBJ1-5, with 10 bases lining up with TRBD1. This CDR3 has 13 residues. Unmatched junction bases numbered 7, after V lost 5 bases and J lost 9 bases. The germline CDR1 and CDR2 sequences are DFQATT and SNEGSKA (reference sequence). The CDR3 DNA reads TGCAGTGCTGGGACAGGGGATATGAGGCCCCAGCATTTT. Its translation: CSAGTGDMRPQHF.

The chain uses TRBV9 and TRBJ2-1; D remains ambiguous. Deletions cut 0 bases from V and 6 bases from J, with 7 bases between. Germline V gene sequence: CDR1 SGDLS, CDR2 YYNGEE. The CDR3 has 13 amino acids. The CDR3 sequence: CASSVGRINEQFF. The CDR3 DNA follows: TGTGCCAGCAGCGTAGGCCGAATCAATGAGCAGTTCTTC.

This clonotype has more than one count but fewer than ten. The V call is TRBV5-1, the J call TRBJ2-1; possibly TRBD1 for D (5 bases). There are 11 residues in the CDR3. Germline V gives CDR1 SGHRS, CDR2 YFSETQ. Trimming left V 6 bases short and J 7 bases short, with 8 bases between. CDR3 amino acids: CASTRVNEQFF. CDR3 nucleotide sequence: TGCGCCAGCACCAGGGTTAATGAGCAGTTCTTC.

The gene calls are TRBV11-2 and TRBJ2-2, with 7 bases lining up with TRBD1. The length of the CDR3 is 16 residues. J lost 6 bases, V lost 5 bases, and 12 bases had no gene match. The germline V gene encodes CDR1 SGHAT and CDR2 FQNNGV. In DNA form, the CDR3 reads TGTGCCAGCAGCCCGGCGTGGAGGACAGGACCCGGGGAGCTGTTTTTT. It is translated as CASSPAWRTGPGELFF.

This clonotype was seen once. The rearrangement links TRBV6-2 or TRBV6-3 to TRBJ2-1; no definite D call. Trimming removed 9 bases from V and 4 bases from J, with 10 bases in between. Germline V CDR1 and CDR2: MNHEY, SVGEGT. This CDR3 is 12 amino acids long. The CDR3 sequence: CASQDGYNEQFF. As DNA, the CDR3 is TGTGCCAGTCAGGACGGGTACAATGAGCAGTTCTTC.

This clonotype was observed many times. The chain combines TRBV12-3 or TRBV12-4 with TRBJ1-1; 7 bases align to TRBD1. The V segment lost 3 bases and the J segment 1 base; nucleotides outside the gene matches: 5. This CDR3 is 15 amino acids long. Written as DNA, the CDR3 is TGTGCCAGCAGTTTTAGATGGGACAGGAACACTGAAGCTTTCTTT. The encoded protein is CASSFRWDRNTEAFF.

The rearrangement uses TRBV6-5 and TRBJ2-7; no reliable D call. V lost 4 bases and J 5 bases, leaving 21 bases between the germline ends. The germline gives CDR1 MNHEY, CDR2 SVGAGI. The CDR3 is made up of 16 amino acids. The CDR3 spells CASSSSGPRRVDEQYF. CDR3 bases: TGTGCCAGCAGTTCCTCCGGGCCACGAAGAGTCGACGAGCAGTACTTC.

The sample holds a few counts of this clonotype. The chain's CDR3 is CASSPIYRDSYEQYF. For the CDR3, the DNA is TGTGCCAGCAGTCCAATCTACAGGGACTCCTACGAGCAGTACTTC. The rearrangement links TRBV27 to TRBJ2-7, with a possible D match to TRBD1 (6 bases). The V gene lost 5 bases and the J gene lost 0 bases, with 14 bases spanning the gap. Looked up from germline, CDR1 is MNHEY and CDR2 is SMNVEV (reference sequence). This CDR3 is 15 amino acids long.

The rearrangement joins TRBV6-6 to TRBJ2-7; D gene uncertain. CDR1 is MNHNY and CDR2 is SVGAGI in the germline V gene (reference sequence). There are 12 residues in the CDR3. V was shortened by 6 bases and J by 6 bases, with 12 bases between the two germline ends. CDR3 residues: CASRHVPGEQYF. The DNA for the CDR3 is TGTGCCAGCAGACACGTCCCGGGCGAGCAGTACTTC.

In this sample, this clonotype turned up a few times. The J gene is TRBJ2-2, the V gene TRBV12-3 or TRBV12-4; the match to TRBD1 covers 8 bases. J lost 6 bases, V lost 7 bases, and 4 bases had no gene match. This CDR3 comprises 13 residues. CDR3 sequence reads: CASTRTGPGELFF. CDR3 nucleotide sequence: TGTGCCAGCACCAGGACAGGGCCCGGGGAGCTGTTTTTT.

V and J are TRBV5-1 and TRBJ1-1; D is unclear. Germline V gives CDR1 SGHRS, CDR2 YFSETQ. Deletions cut 1 base from V and 0 bases from J, with 10 bases between. The CDR3 sequence is 15 residues long. The CDR3, as DNA: TGCGCCAGCAGCTTGACGCCTACCATGAACACTGAAGCTTTCTTT. As protein: CASSLTPTMNTEAFF.

There are many counts of this clonotype. The rearrangement links TRBV12-3 or TRBV12-4 to TRBJ2-2, with D unresolved. Trimming pared 4 bases from V and 9 bases from J, leaving 6 bases between. The CDR3 is 11 amino acids. The CDR3 nucleotides are TGTGCCAGCAGTTCAACGCGGGAGCTGTTTTTT. Its translation is CASSSTRELFF.

The rearrangement uses TRBV5-6 and TRBJ2-1; 7 bases agree with TRBD1. This CDR3 has 16 residues. Per germline, CDR1 SGHDT and CDR2 YYEEEE. Unmatched junction bases numbered 8, after V lost 4 bases and J lost 1 base. The CDR3 reads CASSRQTGESYNEQFF. The DNA for the CDR3 is TGTGCCAGCAGCCGCCAAACAGGGGAGTCCTACAATGAGCAGTTCTTC.

As to this clonotype: One end of the junction fails to match germline, which may point to a read error. The J gene is TRBJ2-5, the V gene TRBV12-3 or TRBV12-4; possibly TRBD1 for D (6 bases). The CDR3 spans 15 residues. The CDR3 sequence: CASSRSGQPEETQHF. CDR3 nucleotide sequence: TGTGCCAGCAGTCGCTCCGGACAGCCCGAAGAGACCCAGCACTTC.

The V call is TRBV20-1, the J call TRBJ2-7; either TRBD1 or TRBD2 may fit D (5 bases each). V was shortened by 6 bases and J by 4 bases, with 13 bases between the two germline ends. This CDR3 region has 12 residues. Germline V gene lookup returns CDR1 DFQATT and CDR2 SNEGSKA (reference sequence). CDR3 nucleotides: TGCAGTGCAGAAGGGACGGCTTACGAGCAGTACTTC. This translates into CSAEGTAYEQYF.

This clonotype was seen more than once but under ten times. The J gene is TRBJ2-1, the V gene TRBV7-9; D possibly uses TRBD1 or TRBD2 (6 bases each). V was trimmed by 5 bases and J by 2 bases, leaving 16 bases between them. Germline CDR1 and CDR2: SEHNR and FQNEAQ (reference sequence). CDR3 length: 16 amino acids. The CDR3 here is CASSGTGAGAYNEQFF. The CDR3 nucleotides read TGTGCCAGCAGCGGGACGGGGGCGGGCGCCTACAATGAGCAGTTCTTC.

Comments on this clonotype: Because the CDR3's place on the DNA is in doubt, the DNA is left out and the CDR3 is given as listed by TCRdb. V gene TRBV5-4 combines with J gene TRBJ2-1; whether TRBD1, the table's D call, matches the DNA was not checked. Germline V gene sequence: CDR1 SGHNT, CDR2 YYREEE (reference sequence). The CDR3 adds up to 16 amino acids, both ends counted. CDR3 in amino acids: CASSLVGQGAQGEQSF.

The chain has TRBV21-1 and TRBJ2-3; the D call in the table, TRBD1, was not verified against the DNA. TRBV21-1 is deemed a pseudogene. The CDR3 consists of 15 residues. Here the CDR3 DNA reads TGTGCCAGCAGCAAGCCCAAGGGGGGCGCAGATACGCAGTATTTT. This translates into CASSKPKGGADTQYF.

V and J are TRBV5-1 and TRBJ1-4, with no clear D. The germline V gene has CDR1 SGHRS and CDR2 YFSETQ. The germline V and J ends were trimmed by 7 bases and 4 bases, with 14 bases remaining between them. The CDR3 contains 14 residues. CDR3 region: CASGDPGLNEKLFF. For the CDR3, the DNA is TGCGCCAGCGGCGACCCGGGCCTTAATGAAAAACTGTTTTTT.

This clonotype was observed a few times. The V gene is TRBV5-1, the J gene TRBJ2-3, with 8 nucleotides matching TRBD2. Trimming at V came to 0 bases and at J to 4 bases, leaving 4 bases not matched to a gene. Germline-derived CDR1 and CDR2 are SGHRS and YFSETQ. The CDR3 covers 15 residues. The CDR3 region is CASSLAGGYADTQYF. CDR3 nucleotides: TGCGCCAGCAGCTTGGCGGGGGGGTATGCAGATACGCAGTATTTT. The full variable domain, rest sourced from reference TRBV5-1 and TRBJ2-3, is KAGVTQTPRYLIKTRGQQVTLSCSPISGHRSVSWYQQTPGQGLQFLFEYFSETQRNKGNFPGRFSGRQFSNSRSEMNVSTLELGDSALYLCASSLAGGYADTQYFGPGTRLTVL.

This chain uses TRBV20-1 with TRBJ1-6; 9 nucleotides align to TRBD1. This CDR3 comprises 16 residues. CDR1 and CDR2 (germline): DFQATT, SNEGSKA (reference sequence). With V trimmed by 6 bases and J by 10 bases, 16 bases remained unmatched. In DNA form, the CDR3 reads TGCAGTGCGCACCCCCACAACAGGGGGCTGGAATCACCCCTCCACTTT. Translating it yields CSAHPHNRGLESPLHF.

This rearrangement joins TRBV19 to TRBJ2-3, with D unresolved. Trimming pared 6 bases from V and 5 bases from J, leaving 12 bases between. The CDR3 length is 13 residues. The germline V gene encodes CDR1 LNHDA and CDR2 SQIVND (reference sequence). This chain's CDR3 is CASSGSRGDTQYF. In DNA form, the CDR3 reads TGTGCCAGTAGCGGTTCGAGAGGAGATACGCAGTATTTT. The full variable domain, completed using reference TRBV19 and TRBJ2-3, is DGGITQSPKYLFRKEGQNVTLSCEQNLNHDAMYWYRQDPGQGLRLIYYSQIVNDFQKGDIAEGYSVSREKKESFPLTVTSAQKNPTAFYLCASSGSRGDTQYFGPGTRLTVL.

There are a few counts of this clonotype. This chain uses TRBV18 with TRBJ2-5, with D maybe TRBD2 (5 bases). The CDR3 contains 14 residues. Trimming removed 7 bases at V and 1 base at J, with 13 bases between. Germline loops: CDR1 KGHSH, CDR2 LQKENI. The CDR3 coding sequence is TGTGCCAGCTGCCGGACTGACTCCCAAGAGACCCAGTACTTC. This codes for CASCRTDSQETQYF.

The chain's CDR3 is CASSFRLAGDSNTGELFF. The CDR3 coding sequence is TGCGCCAGCAGCTTCCGCCTAGCGGGGGACTCGAACACCGGGGAGCTGTTTTTT. V gene TRBV4-1 combines with J gene TRBJ2-2, with TRBD2 identical over 10 bases. The CDR3 runs 18 residues. The V and J ends lost 5 bases and 0 bases, in that order; junction bases with no gene match: 9. Per the germline V gene, CDR1 is MGHRA and CDR2 is YSYEKL.

The genes are TRBV4-2 and TRBJ1-1; possibly TRBD1 for D (6 bases). V lost 4 bases, J lost 7 bases, and 25 bases lay in between. The V gene's germline CDR1 is LGHNA and CDR2 YNFKEQ. The CDR3 is 17 residues long. DNA of the CDR3: TGTGCCAGCAGCCCTATCTCGGACGGTGTGGAGGGGGATGAAGCTTTCTTT. This translates into CASSPISDGVEGDEAFF.

Only one count was recorded for this clonotype. The CDR3 is CASSVGRDLAYEQYF. The CDR3 nucleotides read TGTGCCAGCAGCGTAGGCAGGGATCTAGCCTACGAGCAGTACTTC. The rearrangement links TRBV9 to TRBJ2-7; weak D call: TRBD1 (5 bases). This CDR3 spans 15 amino acids. In germline, CDR1 is SGDLS, CDR2 YYNGEE. The V gene lost 0 bases and the J gene lost 2 bases, with 12 bases spanning the gap.

In DNA form, the CDR3 reads TGTGCCAGCGGGTTTCCGGCGGGGGGTGACGCTGAAGCTTTCTTT. Its translation is CASGFPAGGDAEAFF. The rearrangement uses TRBV7-2 and TRBJ1-1; tentatively, D is TRBD1 (5 bases). The CDR3 is 15 amino acids. V gave up 8 bases and J gave up 6 bases, with 22 bases separating them. Looked up from germline, CDR1 is SGHTA and CDR2 is FQGNSA.

This chain links TRBV12-3 or TRBV12-4 with TRBJ2-7; 9 bases line up with TRBD2. Unmatched junction bases numbered 5, after V lost 2 bases and J lost 6 bases. This CDR3 is 14 amino acids long. CDR3 DNA: TGTGCCAGCAGTTTATATCTAGCGGGAAGCGAGCAGTACTTC. It yields the protein CASSLYLAGSEQYF.

This clonotype has more than one count but fewer than ten. The chain has TRBV20-1 and TRBJ2-7; D gene uncertain. The ends were cut back, 3 bases at V and 1 base at J, with 7 bases in the middle. The CDR3 totals 12 residues. The germline gives CDR1 DFQATT, CDR2 SNEGSKA (reference sequence). The CDR3, as DNA: TGCAGTGCTAGCTCTGATTCCTACGAGCAGTACTTC. This encodes CSASSDSYEQYF.

This clonotype was counted between two and nine times. The chain has TRBV12-3 or TRBV12-4 and TRBJ1-1; TRBD1 is a possible D gene (5 bases). Trimming took off 10 bases at V and 1 base at J, with 13 bases between the two ends. This CDR3 region has 13 residues. The CDR3 DNA reads TGTGCCATTAAACGACAGCCGAACACTGAAGCTTTCTTT. It specifies CAIKRQPNTEAFF.

This clonotype was counted between two and nine times. This chain links TRBV5-1 with TRBJ2-6; D is undetermined. Germline V gene lookup returns CDR1 SGHRS and CDR2 YFSETQ. Deletions cut 0 bases from V and 0 bases from J, with 4 bases between. The CDR3 length is 15 residues. CDR3 in amino acids: CASSLVHSGANVLTF. CDR3 coding DNA: TGCGCCAGCAGCTTGGTACACTCTGGGGCCAACGTCCTGACTTTC.